Presented here are 17 T cell receptor beta chains from one specimen sequenced in a study of T cells in Graves' hyperthyroidism and ophthalmopathy. TCR beta CDR3 sequences were amplified from RNA transcripts. First-round RT-PCR with HTBI primers amplified the TCR CDR3 region. In TCRdb, the multiplex PCR reads were re-called with MiXCR into one record per CDR3 protein. The sample yields around 300,000 distinct CDR3 sequences, over 11% seen once. The sequenced sample consisted of blood. These receptors were taken from a woman aged 25 to 39 with Graves' hyperthyroidism.

In this sample, this clonotype turned up a few times. This chain joins TRBV16 and TRBJ1-5; the D is unclear. This CDR3 region has 16 residues. The germline V and J ends were trimmed by 0 bases and 2 bases, with 11 bases remaining between them. Germline lookup yields CDR1 KGHSY and CDR2 FQNENV. The CDR3 protein is CASSQSGPLGNQPQHF. As DNA, the CDR3 is TGTGCCAGCAGCCAATCAGGCCCGCTGGGCAATCAGCCCCAGCATTTT.

This clonotype occurred many times. This sequence joins TRBV24-1 and TRBJ2-1, with 12 bases that match TRBD2. The CDR3 is made up of 13 amino acids. V gave up 11 bases and J gave up 7 bases; unmatched junction bases: 5. Germline values: CDR1 KGHDR, CDR2 SFDVKD. CDR3 residues: CASGTSGLNEQFF. CDR3 bases: TGTGCCAGTGGGACTAGCGGGTTGAATGAGCAGTTCTTC.

This clonotype came up many times. The chain recombines TRBV2 with TRBJ2-7; D remains unclear. V shed 4 bases and J shed 5 bases, with 12 bases lying between them. CDR1 is SNHLY, CDR2 FYNNEI, per germline. This CDR3 has 13 amino acids. This chain's CDR3 is CASSGGLGNEQYF. The CDR3 DNA sequence: TGTGCCAGCAGTGGGGGATTAGGAAACGAGCAGTACTTC.

On this clonotype: Given a much more abundant clone one base away, this may be a read error. The V and J genes are TRBV13 and TRBJ1-1; TRBD1 matches at 7 bases. CDR1 is PRHDT and CDR2 is FYEKMQ in the germline V gene (reference sequence). The CDR3 runs 15 residues. The CDR3 nucleotides read TGTGCCAGCAGCTCGCAACAGGGGTCGAACACTGGAGCTTTCTTT. It encodes CASSSQQGSNTGAFF.

At least ten counts were recorded for this clonotype. The chain uses TRBV28 and TRBJ2-3; no reliable D call. CDR3 length: 16 amino acids. CDR1 and CDR2 from the germline V gene are MDHEN and SYDVKM. V lost 6 bases to trimming and J lost 2 bases, with 18 bases between them. This CDR3 is CASSLTSPLSTDTQYF. CDR3 bases: TGTGCCAGCAGCTTGACAAGCCCCCTCTCCACAGATACGCAGTATTTT.

This clonotype was detected many times. V gene TRBV7-2 combines with J gene TRBJ2-7; 8 bases align to TRBD2. CDR1 SGHTA and CDR2 FQGNSA come from the germline V gene. V lost 5 bases and J lost 5; bases outside the gene matches: 8. The CDR3 runs 14 residues. The CDR3 DNA is TGTGCCAGCAGCCCTTCCAGCGGGAGAAACGAGCAGTACTTC. Translation gives CASSPSSGRNEQYF.

This clonotype was detected many times. The CDR3 region has the DNA TGCAGTGCTAGAGAAACTGGACTAGCAAACTCCTACAATGAGCAGTTCTTC. It yields the protein CSARETGLANSYNEQFF. The rearrangement joins TRBV20-1 to TRBJ2-1, with 8 bases that match TRBD2. There are 17 residues in the CDR3. Germline V gene lookup returns CDR1 DFQATT and CDR2 SNEGSKA (reference sequence). With 0 bases clipped from V and 0 bases from J, the junction kept 7 bases outside the gene matches.

This clonotype was counted ten times or more. This chain joins TRBV2 and TRBJ2-7; possible D gene TRBD2, 6 bases. Per germline, CDR1 SNHLY and CDR2 FYNNEI. V lost 7 bases and J lost 7, with 14 bases in between. CDR3 length: 12 residues. This CDR3 is CASISGVTEQYF. In DNA, the CDR3 is TGTGCCAGCATTTCGGGGGTGACTGAGCAGTACTTC.

The chain employs TRBV5-1 and TRBJ2-1; 10 bases line up with TRBD2. The CDR3 contains 16 residues. The germline CDR1 and CDR2 sequences are SGHRS and YFSETQ. With 1 base clipped from V and 6 bases from J, the junction kept 7 bases outside the gene matches. CDR3: CASSLLASGSTNEQFF. The CDR3 DNA follows: TGCGCCAGCAGCTTGTTGGCTAGCGGGAGCACCAATGAGCAGTTCTTC.

The table lists this clonotype with many counts. The rearrangement joins TRBV7-8 to TRBJ2-1; 7 bases align to TRBD1. CDR3 size: 18 residues. With 2 bases clipped from V and 3 bases from J, the junction kept 13 bases outside the gene matches. Germline V gives CDR1 SGHVS, CDR2 FQNEAQ. The CDR3 DNA follows: TGTGCCAGCAGCTTAAATCGGGACAGTCCGTCCTTCTACAATGAGCAGTTCTTC. Its translation is CASSLNRDSPSFYNEQFF.

This clonotype was observed at least ten times. The J gene is TRBJ2-1, the V gene TRBV11-1, with 9 nucleotides matching TRBD2. This CDR3 has 18 residues. V was clipped by 1 base and J by 7 bases; unmatched bases: 14. CDR1 is SGHAT, CDR2 FQDESV, per germline (reference sequence). The CDR3 sequence is CASSLEERKAGGPNEQFF. CDR3 nucleotides: TGTGCCAGCAGCTTAGAGGAGAGAAAAGCGGGAGGTCCGAATGAGCAGTTCTTC.

This clonotype was detected ten times or more. The chain joins TRBV30 to TRBJ2-7, with 10 bases aligning to TRBD2. Per germline, CDR1 GTSNPN and CDR2 SVGIG (reference sequence). With V trimmed by 2 bases and J by 5 bases, 6 bases remained unmatched. The CDR3 is 14 residues long. The CDR3 DNA follows: TGTGCCTGGAGTCCCCTAGCGGGAGCTGACGAGCAGTACTTC. Its translation: CAWSPLAGADEQYF.

V gene TRBV12-3 or TRBV12-4 combines with J gene TRBJ1-4, with D uncertain. Trimming cost V 5 bases and J 7 bases, with 14 bases left between them. The CDR3 spans 14 residues. CDR3 in amino acids: CASSPRPIGEKLFF. CDR3 sequence (DNA): TGTGCCAGCAGTCCCAGGCCCATTGGTGAAAAACTGTTTTTT.

This clonotype was detected many times. The chain links TRBV30 to TRBJ1-5; TRBD1 is a possible D gene (5 bases). The CDR3 length is 15 residues. The V gene lost 0 bases and the J gene lost 4 bases, with 13 bases spanning the gap. CDR1 is GTSNPN and CDR2 is SVGIG in the germline V gene (reference sequence). CDR3 in DNA: TGTGCCTGGAGTGTACGAGCAGGGCTTAATCAGCCCCAGCATTTT. This codes for CAWSVRAGLNQPQHF.

This clonotype was counted between two and nine times. A junction end diverges from the germline sequence, so it may reflect a read error. The rearrangement links TRBV25-1 to TRBJ2-2; the D gene is possibly TRBD1 (6 bases). CDR1 and CDR2 from the germline V gene are MGHDK and SYGVNS. The CDR3 runs to 14 residues. CDR3 coding DNA: TGTGCCAGCAGAAGTACAGGGAACCCCGGGGAGCTGTTTTTT. Encoded protein: CASRSTGNPGELFF.

This clonotype was observed a handful of times. The chain carries TRBV28 and TRBJ1-2; D remains unclear. This CDR3 is 12 amino acids long. Germline V gene data show CDR1 as MDHEN and CDR2 as SYDVKM. Trimming shortened V by 6 bases and J by 3 bases, and 8 bases separated the two germline ends. The DNA for the CDR3 is TGTGCCAGCAGCCGTCTCGACTATGGCTACACCTTC. It codes for CASSRLDYGYTF.

This clonotype was seen a handful of times. The V and J genes are TRBV30 and TRBJ2-7; TRBD2 aligns across 12 bases. Germline trimming cut 2 bases from V and 6 bases from J; bases unmatched to any gene: 11. This CDR3 contains 16 residues. Germline-derived CDR1 and CDR2 are GTSNPN and SVGIG (reference sequence). CDR3 in DNA: TGTGCCTGGAGTCCCCCCCTAGCGGGAGGGCCGAGCGAGCAGTACTTC. Residues: CAWSPPLAGGPSEQYF.